This T cell receptor (beta chain) was profiled in a study of blood T cell repertoires in COVID-19. Looking at the study overall: Samples representing acute and convalescent COVID-19 were sourced from the United States, Italy and Spain. From T cells, B-cell-depleted T cells, or PBMCs came the material, which was cDNA or gDNA.

The sample holds one count of this clone. In Cohort 3, a recovered donor had either two negative PCRs, clearance, or symptom resolution. The repertoire was sequenced with immunoSEQ multiplex PCR; TCRdb's copy has only in-frame clones and lacks some. The repertoire includes around 400,000 clones, roughly 91% of them detected once, and around 1.7% sits in the top ten. This clonotype was sampled from a woman in her thirties who had recovered from COVID-19. Sequencing was carried out using PBMCs or T cells enriched from blood (not recorded which).

DNA of the CDR3: TGTGCCTTCGGGGGAACTGAAGCTTTCTTT. This sequence encodes CAFGGTEAFF. The chain uses TRBV30 and TRBJ1-1; possibly TRBD1 for D (5 bases). Germline V gene data show CDR1 as GTSNPN and CDR2 as SVGIG (reference sequence). CDR3 length: 10 residues. V was pared by 7 bases and J by 5 bases, with 8 bases between.